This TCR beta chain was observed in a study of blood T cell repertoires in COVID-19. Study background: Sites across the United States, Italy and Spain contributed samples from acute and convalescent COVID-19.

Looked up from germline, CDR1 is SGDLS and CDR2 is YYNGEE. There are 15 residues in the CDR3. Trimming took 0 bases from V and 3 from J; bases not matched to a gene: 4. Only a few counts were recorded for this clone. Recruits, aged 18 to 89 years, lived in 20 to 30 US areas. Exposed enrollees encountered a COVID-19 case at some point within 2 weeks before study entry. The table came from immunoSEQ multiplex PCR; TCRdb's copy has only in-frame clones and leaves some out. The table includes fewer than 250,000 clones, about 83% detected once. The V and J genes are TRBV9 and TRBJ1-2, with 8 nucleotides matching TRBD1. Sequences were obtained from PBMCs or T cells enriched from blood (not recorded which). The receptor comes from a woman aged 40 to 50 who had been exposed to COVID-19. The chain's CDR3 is CASSVEPGGDYGYTF. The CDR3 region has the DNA TGTGCCAGCAGCGTAGAGCCAGGGGGCGACTATGGCTACACCTTC.